This TCR beta chain stems from a study of vaccination effects on CD4 cells after COVID-19. Looking at the study overall: Two doses of BNT162b2 or mRNA-1273 vaccine were administered to participants. Study-wide results and limits: No early post-infection timepoints were available in the study, which also included few convalescent patients.

Cells that had been cultured for approximately eleven days were the source of isolated CD4+ T cells. With respect to this clone: What it binds is not known.

The assay was immunoSEQ multiplex PCR, and TCRdb's table has in-frame clones only and misses some. The sample holds approximately 37,000 clones, about four fifths seen once. V lost 3 bases, J lost 5 bases, and 8 bases lay in between. This CDR3 spans 13 amino acids. This chain links TRBV12-3 or TRBV12-4 with TRBJ1-5; D is possibly TRBD1 (5 bases). The starting material was CD4+ T cells from PBMCs cultured without peptide, obtained before COVID-19 vaccination. This receptor was identified in a human donor who received a COVID-19 vaccine. The CDR3 sequence is CASSFAGDQPQHF. The CDR3 DNA is TGTGCCAGCAGTTTTGCGGGGGATCAGCCCCAGCATTTT.